A single sample is the source of the 3 T cell receptor beta chains below, sequenced in a study of T cells in Graves' hyperthyroidism and ophthalmopathy. There were TCR beta CDR3 regions amplified from RNA transcripts. A first-round RT-PCR of the TCR CDR3 used the HTBI primer set. Each CDR3 protein is one row after TCRdb ran MiXCR on the multiplex PCR reads. The table shows some 690,000 distinct CDR3 sequences, with roughly a sixth occurring only once. The sample taken for sequencing was blood. The receptors shown here come from a man aged 50-59 years with Graves' hyperthyroidism.

This clonotype was seen ten or more times. The rearrangement uses TRBV7-2 and TRBJ2-7, with TRBD2 matching 14 bases. J was trimmed by 5 bases and V by 6 bases; bases with no gene match: 6. The germline V gene encodes CDR1 SGHTA and CDR2 FQGNSA. The CDR3 runs 15 residues. The CDR3 bases are TGTGCCAGCAGGAGACTAGCGGGAGGGTATCACGAGCAGTACTTC. It encodes CASRRLAGGYHEQYF.

The chain carries TRBV3-1 and TRBJ1-2, with 9 bases lining up with TRBD1. The CDR3 consists of 15 residues. Germline values: CDR1 LGHDT, CDR2 YNNKEL (reference sequence). Unmatched junction bases numbered 6, after V lost 2 bases and J lost 5 bases. The CDR3: CASSQTGTGRYGYTF. DNA for the CDR3: TGTGCCAGCAGCCAAACCGGGACAGGGAGATATGGCTACACCTTC.

The genes are TRBV6-5 and TRBJ2-3; D possibly corresponds to TRBD2 (5 bases). Germline V lookup: CDR1 MNHEY, CDR2 SVGAGI. The CDR3 has 16 amino acids. Between the trimmed V and J ends, which lost 3 bases and 0 bases, there was a span of 13 bases. CDR3 in amino acids: CASSYGIGGSTDTQYF. The CDR3 coding sequence is TGTGCCAGCAGTTATGGTATCGGCGGGAGCACAGATACGCAGTATTTT.